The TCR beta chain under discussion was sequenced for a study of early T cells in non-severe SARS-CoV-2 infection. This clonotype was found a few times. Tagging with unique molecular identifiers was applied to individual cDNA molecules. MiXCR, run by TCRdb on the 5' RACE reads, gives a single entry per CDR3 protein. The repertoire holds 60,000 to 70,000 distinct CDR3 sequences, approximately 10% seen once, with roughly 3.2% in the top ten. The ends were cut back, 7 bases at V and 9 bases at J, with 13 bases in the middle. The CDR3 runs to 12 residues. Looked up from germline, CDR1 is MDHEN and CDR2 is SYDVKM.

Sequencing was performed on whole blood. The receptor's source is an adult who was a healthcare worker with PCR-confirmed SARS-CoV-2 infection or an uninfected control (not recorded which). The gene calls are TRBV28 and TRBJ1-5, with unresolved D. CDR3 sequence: CASKVPSGPQHF. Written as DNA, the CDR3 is TGTGCCAGCAAGGTGCCCTCGGGGCCCCAGCATTTT. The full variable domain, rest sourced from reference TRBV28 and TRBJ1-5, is DVKVTQSSRYLVKRTGEKVFLECVQDMDHENMFWYRQDPGLGLRLIYFSYDVKMKEKGDIPEGYSVSREKKERFSLILESASTNQTSMYLCASKVPSGPQHFGDGTRLSIL.